The rows below give T cell receptor beta chains drawn from one sample of a study of monozygotic twins with inflammatory bowel disease. With the 5' RACE reads reprocessed, TCRdb shows one record per CDR3 protein and no DNA. The sample has approximately 45,000 distinct CDR3 sequences; the top ten hold about 5%. The material sequenced was blood. Receptors were obtained from a human donor with ulcerative colitis or Crohn's disease, or a healthy co-twin of an affected twin (not recorded which). The CDR3 runs from the conserved cysteine through the conserved F or W. Fields, in order: J gene, V gene, clone size, CDR3 protein. Not every row has a clone size; where given, it reads once, few, many or a size class.

J gene: TRBJ2-2; V gene: TRBV19; clone size: -; CDR3 protein: CASSMLLEYTGELFF
J gene: TRBJ2-4; V gene: TRBV28; clone size: -; CDR3 protein: CASIPGKNIQYF
J gene: TRBJ2-3; V gene: TRBV13; clone size: -; CDR3 protein: CASSLRRTSATPDTQYF
J gene: TRBJ1-6; V gene: TRBV7-2; clone size: -; CDR3 protein: CASSFTGQTNSPLHF
J gene: TRBJ2-7; V gene: TRBV27; clone size: -; CDR3 protein: CASSLYRHSYEQYF
J gene: TRBJ1-1; V gene: TRBV10-3; clone size: -; CDR3 protein: CAISDRDTEAFF
J gene: TRBJ1-5; V gene: TRBV12-3/TRBV12-4; clone size: medium-sized; CDR3 protein: CASRGAGAGSQPQHF
J gene: TRBJ2-3; V gene: TRBV5-6; clone size: -; CDR3 protein: CASSLVDGGRDTQYF
J gene: TRBJ2-1; V gene: TRBV7-2; clone size: -; CDR3 protein: CASSLGGTSGRNEQFF
J gene: TRBJ1-3; V gene: TRBV11-2; clone size: -; CDR3 protein: CASSSDRGGGNTIYF
J gene: TRBJ1-2; V gene: TRBV20-1; clone size: -; CDR3 protein: CSAPLTGTGGAGYGYTF
J gene: TRBJ1-1; V gene: TRBV6-6; clone size: -; CDR3 protein: CASSAGQYTEAFF
J gene: TRBJ1-5; V gene: TRBV11-2; clone size: -; CDR3 protein: CASSSGRNSNQPQHF
J gene: TRBJ1-2; V gene: TRBV19; clone size: -; CDR3 protein: CASSIVRGNGYTF
J gene: TRBJ2-1; V gene: TRBV6-2/TRBV6-3; clone size: -; CDR3 protein: CASSPGAVAGGQFF
J gene: TRBJ1-1; V gene: TRBV24-1; clone size: -; CDR3 protein: CATSGGQGNVATEAFF
J gene: TRBJ2-2; V gene: TRBV28; clone size: -; CDR3 protein: CACNSAGGELFF
J gene: TRBJ2-5; V gene: TRBV28; clone size: -; CDR3 protein: CASSSTGAGMAQYF
J gene: TRBJ2-5; V gene: TRBV12-3/TRBV12-4; clone size: -; CDR3 protein: CASSLRGGGETQYF
J gene: TRBJ2-5; V gene: TRBV20-1; clone size: -; CDR3 protein: CSAARLAGGLEETQYF
J gene: TRBJ1-2; V gene: TRBV5-1; clone size: -; CDR3 protein: CASSWGLAGGYTF
J gene: TRBJ1-1; V gene: TRBV7-9; clone size: -; CDR3 protein: CASSLDQWMNTEAFF
J gene: TRBJ2-3; V gene: TRBV20-1; clone size: -; CDR3 protein: CSASAGAGGTDTQYF
J gene: TRBJ2-2; V gene: TRBV28; clone size: -; CDR3 protein: CASSLASAHTGELFF
J gene: TRBJ1-2; V gene: TRBV11-1; clone size: -; CDR3 protein: CASSSRQGATIRPYGYTF
J gene: TRBJ1-5; V gene: TRBV9; clone size: -; CDR3 protein: CASSFSWSADQPQHF
J gene: TRBJ2-1; V gene: TRBV5-1; clone size: -; CDR3 protein: CASSLVVAGNNEQFF
J gene: TRBJ2-6; V gene: TRBV6-2/TRBV6-3; clone size: medium-sized; CDR3 protein: CASSPQEPSGANVLTF
J gene: TRBJ1-5; V gene: TRBV12-3/TRBV12-4; clone size: -; CDR3 protein: CASSDLSADQPQHF
J gene: TRBJ2-3; V gene: TRBV7-8; clone size: -; CDR3 protein: CASSFSTKGRAQYF
J gene: TRBJ1-1; V gene: TRBV7-9; clone size: -; CDR3 protein: CASSLAQGTEAFF
J gene: TRBJ1-4; V gene: TRBV7-2; clone size: -; CDR3 protein: CASSLGRGQGRKLFF
J gene: TRBJ1-1; V gene: TRBV11-2; clone size: -; CDR3 protein: CASILGPSTEAFF
J gene: TRBJ1-4; V gene: TRBV7-7; clone size: -; CDR3 protein: CASSLEGGEKLFF
J gene: TRBJ2-3; V gene: TRBV20-1; clone size: -; CDR3 protein: CSATRGGSTDTQYF
J gene: TRBJ2-3; V gene: TRBV4-1; clone size: -; CDR3 protein: CASSQDLELDTQYF
J gene: TRBJ2-2; V gene: TRBV12-2; clone size: -; CDR3 protein: CASRSRGTSGGAAGELFF
J gene: TRBJ2-3; V gene: TRBV20-1; clone size: -; CDR3 protein: CSASQQVNTDTQYF
J gene: TRBJ2-7; V gene: TRBV20-1; clone size: -; CDR3 protein: CSARDRARSSYEQYF
J gene: TRBJ2-4; V gene: TRBV11-2; clone size: -; CDR3 protein: CASSLELAGVGAKNIQYF
J gene: TRBJ2-1; V gene: TRBV7-2; clone size: -; CDR3 protein: CASSLGGGRYNEQFF
J gene: TRBJ1-5; V gene: TRBV3-1; clone size: -; CDR3 protein: CASSPRGSQPQHF
J gene: TRBJ2-2; V gene: TRBV5-1; clone size: -; CDR3 protein: CASSFASGLTGELFF
J gene: TRBJ2-5; V gene: TRBV11-2; clone size: -; CDR3 protein: CASSLGGGEKETQYF
J gene: TRBJ2-7; V gene: TRBV7-9; clone size: -; CDR3 protein: CASSLTEGYEQYF
J gene: TRBJ2-5; V gene: TRBV7-2; clone size: -; CDR3 protein: CASSLQGQGMETQYF
J gene: TRBJ2-5; V gene: TRBV12-3/TRBV12-4; clone size: -; CDR3 protein: CASSLSVPQEAQYF
J gene: TRBJ2-2; V gene: TRBV20-1; clone size: -; CDR3 protein: CSALRGQGASGELFF
J gene: TRBJ1-1; V gene: TRBV28; clone size: -; CDR3 protein: CASSYRGGVAEAFF
J gene: TRBJ2-3; V gene: TRBV28; clone size: -; CDR3 protein: CATEPGFRTDTQYF
J gene: TRBJ1-4; V gene: TRBV6-5; clone size: -; CDR3 protein: CASSYSHTGMSNEKLFF
J gene: TRBJ2-1; V gene: TRBV5-1; clone size: -; CDR3 protein: CASSLAVAGGIDEQFF
J gene: TRBJ2-7; V gene: TRBV20-1; clone size: -; CDR3 protein: CSARPPGSVGRPYEQYF
J gene: TRBJ2-7; V gene: TRBV6-5; clone size: -; CDR3 protein: CASSPSTVYEQYF
J gene: TRBJ1-1; V gene: TRBV5-4; clone size: -; CDR3 protein: CASSSPGQGAGTEAFF
J gene: TRBJ1-1; V gene: TRBV5-6; clone size: -; CDR3 protein: CAGAGRNTEAFF
J gene: TRBJ2-7; V gene: TRBV12-3/TRBV12-4; clone size: -; CDR3 protein: CASSLTGTYEQYF
J gene: TRBJ2-3; V gene: TRBV7-9; clone size: -; CDR3 protein: CACQWGGTDTQYF
J gene: TRBJ1-1; V gene: TRBV5-1; clone size: -; CDR3 protein: CASSETVNTEAFF
J gene: TRBJ1-6; V gene: TRBV11-2; clone size: -; CDR3 protein: CASSQISAVGRLSPLHF